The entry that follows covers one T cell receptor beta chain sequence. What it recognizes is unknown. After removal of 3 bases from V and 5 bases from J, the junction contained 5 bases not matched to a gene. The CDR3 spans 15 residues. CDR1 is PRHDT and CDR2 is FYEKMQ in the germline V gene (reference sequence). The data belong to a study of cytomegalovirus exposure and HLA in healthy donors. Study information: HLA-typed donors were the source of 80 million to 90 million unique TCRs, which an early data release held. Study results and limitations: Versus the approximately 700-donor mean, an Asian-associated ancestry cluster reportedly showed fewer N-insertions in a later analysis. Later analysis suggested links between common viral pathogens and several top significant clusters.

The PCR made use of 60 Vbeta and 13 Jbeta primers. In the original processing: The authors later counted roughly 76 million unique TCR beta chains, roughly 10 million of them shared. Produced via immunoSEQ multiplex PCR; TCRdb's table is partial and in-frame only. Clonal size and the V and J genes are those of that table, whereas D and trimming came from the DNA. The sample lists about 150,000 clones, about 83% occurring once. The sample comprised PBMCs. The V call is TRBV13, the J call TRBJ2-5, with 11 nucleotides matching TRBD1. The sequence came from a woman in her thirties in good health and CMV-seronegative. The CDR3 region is CASSLGTGGHETQYF. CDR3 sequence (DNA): TGTGCCAGCAGCTTGGGGACAGGGGGTCATGAGACCCAGTACTTC. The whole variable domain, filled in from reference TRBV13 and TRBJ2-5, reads AAGVIQSPRHLIKEKRETATLKCYPIPRHDTVYWYQQGPGQDPQFLISFYEKMQSDKGSIPDRFSAQQFSDYHSELNMSSLELGDSALYFCASSLGTGGHETQYFGPGTRLLVL.